What follows are 21 T cell receptor beta chains derived from one specimen sequenced in a study of Ad26.COV2.S vaccination and SARS-CoV-2 variants. Treatment noted: around 19 received Ad26.COV2.S at low or high dose, single or two shots; 5 received placebo; per-sample allocation not given. Sampling occurred on day 63 after the first vaccine or placebo injection. The table came from immunoSEQ multiplex PCR; TCRdb's copy has only in-frame clones and leaves some out. The repertoire consists of hundreds of thousands of clones, with about nine tenths occurring once and the leading ten covering 6.4%. The source material was peripheral blood, sampled in a trial of Ad26.COV2.S vaccine versus placebo. All receptors come from a person between 18 and 65 years old who received the Ad26.COV2.S COVID-19 vaccine or a placebo.

The V gene is TRBV5-8, the J gene TRBJ2-5; D unresolved. CDR1 and CDR2 from the germline V gene are SGHTS and YDEGEE. The CDR3 length is 14 residues. The V and J ends lost 2 bases and 4 bases respectively, with 12 bases between them. In nucleotides, the CDR3 is TGTGCCAGCAGCTTCTACAGTGTCGGAGAGACCCAGTACTTC. Translation gives CASSFYSVGETQYF.

The V and J genes are TRBV5-1 and TRBJ2-1, with D possibly TRBD1 on 5 matching bases. Germline CDR1 is SGHRS and CDR2 is YFSETQ. The CDR3 sequence is 12 residues long. V was pared by 4 bases and J by 9 bases, with 11 bases between. The CDR3 nucleotides read TGCGCCAGCAGCCTTGATAGGGGTGAGCAGTTCTTC. Protein: CASSLDRGEQFF. The whole variable domain, remainder taken from reference TRBV5-1 and TRBJ2-1, is KAGVTQTPRYLIKTRGQQVTLSCSPISGHRSVSWYQQTPGQGLQFLFEYFSETQRNKGNFPGRFSGRQFSNSRSEMNVSTLELGDSALYLCASSLDRGEQFFGPGTRLTVL.

On this clone itself: The sample has other DNA sequences that encode this CDR3 too. This chain connects TRBV18 to TRBJ1-1; a weak D match, TRBD1 (5 bases). The ends were cut back, 3 bases at V and 3 bases at J, with 14 bases in the middle. The CDR3 covers 15 residues. Per the germline V gene, CDR1 is KGHSH and CDR2 is LQKENI. The CDR3 DNA is TGTGCCAGCTCACCTACGACGGCGGGGGACACTGAAGCTTTCTTT. Amino acid sequence: CASSPTTAGDTEAFF.

This clone has just a few counts. The chain couples TRBV5-4 to TRBJ2-7, with TRBD1 identical over 9 bases. The CDR3 runs 15 residues. V gave up 0 bases and J gave up 6 bases; unmatched junction bases: 7. Germline assignment: CDR1 SGHNT and CDR2 YYREEE (reference sequence). The CDR3 bases are TGTGCCAGCAGCTTGGTCGGGACAGGGTCACTCGAGCAGTACTTC. Protein sequence: CASSLVGTGSLEQYF.

The CDR3 is CASSYSRSWETQYF. The DNA of the CDR3 is TGTGCCAGCAGTTACTCGAGAAGTTGGGAGACCCAGTACTTC. The chain employs TRBV6-2 or TRBV6-3 and TRBJ2-5; D ambiguous. The germline V and J ends were trimmed by 0 bases and 5 bases, with 10 bases remaining between them. This CDR3 has 14 residues. Germline lookup yields CDR1 MNHEY and CDR2 SVGEGT.

The rearrangement links TRBV7-2 to TRBJ2-5; 12 bases fit TRBD2. Trimming removed 5 bases from V and 2 bases from J; junction bases left unmatched: 9. Germline loops: CDR1 SGHTA, CDR2 FQGNSA. The CDR3 runs 17 residues. The CDR3 spells CASSPTLAGGPQETQYF. The DNA of the CDR3 is TGTGCCAGCAGCCCTACACTAGCGGGGGGACCTCAAGAGACCCAGTACTTC.

Turning to this clone: The sample contains more than one DNA sequence encoding this CDR3. The chain recombines TRBV6-4 with TRBJ2-1; TRBD2 matches at 10 bases. Looked up from germline, CDR1 is MRHNA and CDR2 is SNTAGT. This CDR3 is 15 amino acids long. V was pared by 4 bases and J by 0 bases, with 0 bases of the junction left unmatched. The CDR3 coding sequence is TGTGCCAGCAGTGGGACTAGCGGCTCCTACAATGAGCAGTTCTTC. Encoded protein: CASSGTSGSYNEQFF.

The chain has TRBV5-1 and TRBJ1-5; D may be TRBD1 (5 bases). The CDR3 contains 14 residues. Looked up from germline, CDR1 is SGHRS and CDR2 is YFSETQ. Trimming pared 3 bases from V and 4 bases from J, leaving 11 bases between. Here the CDR3 reads CASSSYGGNQPQHF. The CDR3 DNA reads TGCGCCAGCAGCTCTTACGGGGGGAATCAGCCCCAGCATTTT.

The gene calls are TRBV14 and TRBJ2-5, with 9 nucleotides matching TRBD2. The V gene end was trimmed by 3 bases and the J gene end by 2 bases; junction bases not matched to a gene: 19. The CDR3 consists of 20 residues. Per the germline V gene, CDR1 is SGHDN and CDR2 is FVKESK. This chain's CDR3 is CASSHLDTGVEAGGQETQYF. The CDR3 DNA reads as TGTGCCAGCAGCCACTTAGACACCGGTGTTGAGGCGGGGGGGCAAGAGACCCAGTACTTC.

The chain carries TRBV29-1 and TRBJ2-7; no clear D gene. Germline V gene lookup returns CDR1 SQVTM and CDR2 ANQGSEA. CDR3 length equals 16 residues. The V end was cut by 0 bases, the J end by 1 base, with 16 bases between. CDR3 in amino acids: CSVEEVGLGRSYEQYF. The CDR3 nucleotides are TGCAGCGTTGAAGAGGTCGGTCTTGGAAGGTCCTACGAGCAGTACTTC.

This chain joins TRBV19 and TRBJ2-7; D is perhaps TRBD1 or TRBD2 (7 bases each). The germline V and J ends were trimmed by 7 bases and 0 bases, with 19 bases remaining between them. Germline CDR1 LNHDA, CDR2 SQIVND (reference sequence). This CDR3 is built from 16 residues. The CDR3 region is CASTINAGGASYEQYF. The CDR3 nucleotides are TGTGCCAGTACCATCAATGCAGGGGGGGCCTCCTACGAGCAGTACTTC.

The V call is TRBV24-1, the J call TRBJ2-1; 7 bases are a match to TRBD1. This CDR3 is 13 amino acids long. The V gene end was trimmed by 7 bases and the J gene end by 5 bases; junction bases not matched to a gene: 4. Germline V gene lookup returns CDR1 KGHDR and CDR2 SFDVKD. Here the CDR3 reads CATRGTVNNEQFF. For the CDR3, the DNA is TGTGCCACCAGGGGGACAGTAAACAATGAGCAGTTCTTC.

The chain links TRBV6-5 to TRBJ2-1; TRBD2 aligns across 8 bases. The CDR3 runs 15 residues. The ends lost 4 bases at V and 0 bases at J; junction bases unmatched: 2. Germline-derived CDR1 and CDR2 are MNHEY and SVGAGI. This CDR3 is CASSFGLASYNEQFF. The CDR3 DNA follows: TGTGCCAGCAGTTTCGGACTAGCCTCCTACAATGAGCAGTTCTTC.

This rearrangement joins TRBV21-1 to TRBJ1-5. TRBV21-1 is shown as a pseudogene. CDR3 length: 16 amino acids. The CDR3: CASHKYRGSLNQPQHF. CDR3 coding DNA: TGTGCCAGCCACAAATATCGGGGTTCACTAAATCAGCCCCAGCATTTT.

The chain carries TRBV7-2 and TRBJ2-7, with D tentatively TRBD1 (6 bases). V was cut by 4 bases and J by 2 bases, with 15 bases left in between. Germline values: CDR1 SGHTA, CDR2 FQGNSA. The CDR3 has 15 amino acids. CDR3 loop: CASSWTQGKTYEQYF. CDR3 nucleotide sequence: TGTGCCAGCAGCTGGACACAGGGTAAAACCTACGAGCAGTACTTC.

This sequence joins TRBV30 and TRBJ2-5; unclear D gene. CDR1 is GTSNPN, CDR2 SVGIG, per germline (reference sequence). This CDR3 is built from 11 residues. Trimming took 2 bases from V and 5 from J, leaving 6 bases between them. CDR3 sequence reads: CAWSFKETQYF. In DNA form, the CDR3 reads TGTGCCTGGAGTTTCAAGGAGACCCAGTACTTC.

This CDR3 reads CASSENRDSSPLHF. DNA for the CDR3: TGTGCCAGCAGTGAAAACAGGGACAGTTCACCCCTCCACTTT. The chain recombines TRBV6-1 with TRBJ1-6, with 7 bases aligning to TRBD1. J lost 9 bases, V lost 2 bases, and 4 bases had no gene match. In germline, CDR1 is MNHNS, CDR2 SASEGT. The CDR3 is 14 amino acids.

This chain joins TRBV27 and TRBJ1-1; D perhaps matches TRBD1 (6 bases). The CDR3 is made up of 14 amino acids. Trimming shortened V by 5 bases and J by 1 base, and 11 bases separated the two germline ends. Per germline, CDR1 MNHEY and CDR2 SMNVEV (reference sequence). CDR3 region: CASSQPGQNTEAFF. In nucleotides, the CDR3 is TGTGCCAGCAGTCAACCGGGACAGAACACTGAAGCTTTCTTT.

The chain uses TRBV7-9 and TRBJ1-1; D is uncertain. Per germline, CDR1 SEHNR and CDR2 FQNEAQ (reference sequence). Trimming shortened V by 5 bases and J by 6 bases, and 13 bases separated the two germline ends. This CDR3 region has 13 residues. The CDR3 loop is CASSPKGFPEAFF. For the CDR3, the DNA is TGTGCCAGCAGCCCCAAGGGTTTCCCTGAAGCTTTCTTT.

V and J are TRBV9 and TRBJ1-2; tentatively, D is TRBD1 (6 bases). CDR1 and CDR2 from the germline V gene are SGDLS and YYNGEE. The V end lost 3 bases, the J end lost 3 bases, and 18 bases lay between the germline ends. The CDR3 contains 16 residues. The CDR3 nucleotides read TGTGCCAGCAGCGCCGATCCCATTGGGGGCGACTATGGCTACACCTTC. As protein: CASSADPIGGDYGYTF.

In DNA, the CDR3 is TGTGCCAGCAGCTTAGGGAGCCGCACAACTGAAGCTTTCTTT. It translates to CASSLGSRTTEAFF. The J gene is TRBJ1-1, the V gene TRBV7-8; unclear D gene. Trimming left V 1 base short and J 5 bases short, with 11 bases between. The germline V gene has CDR1 SGHVS and CDR2 FQNEAQ. This CDR3 spans 14 amino acids.